This section outlines one T cell receptor beta chain sequence together with its context. Its antigen is undetermined. The CDR3 sequence is 14 residues long. Germline-derived CDR1 and CDR2 are SEHNR and FQNEAQ (reference sequence). V was trimmed by 1 base and J by 2 bases, leaving 8 bases between them. These data belong to a study of lung T cells in sarcoidosis with Löfgren's syndrome. General study results and limits: Löfgren's syndrome patients reportedly showed greatest TRAV12-1 and TRBV2 expansion versus controls. TRBV2 was the preferred pairing partner of TRAV12-1, with similar CDR3s.

TCRdb ran MiXCR on the reads and lists one entry per CDR3 protein. The data contain tens of thousands of distinct CDR3 sequences, around 20% of them singletons. The source is a human donor with sarcoidosis (Löfgren's syndrome or another form), or a control subject (not recorded which). Sequenced input: CD4+ T cells from PBMCs. The V call is TRBV7-9, the J call TRBJ1-2; D is unclear. In DNA, the CDR3 is TGTGCCAGCAGCTTAGTGAGTGGGAACTATGGCTACACCTTC. Translating gives CASSLVSGNYGYTF.